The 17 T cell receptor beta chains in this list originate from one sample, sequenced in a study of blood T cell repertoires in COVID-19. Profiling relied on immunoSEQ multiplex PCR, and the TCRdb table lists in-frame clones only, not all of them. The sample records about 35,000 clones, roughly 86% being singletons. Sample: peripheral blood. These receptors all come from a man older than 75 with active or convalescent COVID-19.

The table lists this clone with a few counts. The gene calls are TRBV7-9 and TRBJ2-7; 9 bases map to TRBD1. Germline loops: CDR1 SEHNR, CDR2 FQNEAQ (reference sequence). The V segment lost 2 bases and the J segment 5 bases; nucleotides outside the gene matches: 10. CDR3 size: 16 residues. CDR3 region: CASSLWRDRAVDEQYF. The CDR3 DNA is TGTGCCAGCAGCTTATGGAGGGACAGGGCCGTTGACGAGCAGTACTTC.

CDR3 sequence (DNA): TGTGCCAGCAGCTCCTCGGGCTACGAGCAGTACTTC. It yields the protein CASSSSGYEQYF. This chain links TRBV7-2 with TRBJ2-7, with D unclear. Germline CDR1 reads SGHTA; CDR2 reads FQGNSA. V gave up 4 bases and J gave up 3 bases, with 7 bases separating them. The CDR3 consists of 12 residues.

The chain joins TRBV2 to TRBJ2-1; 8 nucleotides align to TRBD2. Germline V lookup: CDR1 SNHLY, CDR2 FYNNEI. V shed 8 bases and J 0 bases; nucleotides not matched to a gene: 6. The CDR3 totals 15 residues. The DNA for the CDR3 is TGTGCCAGCCGGCTTCGGGAGGGCTCCTACAATGAGCAGTTCTTC. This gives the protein CASRLREGSYNEQFF.

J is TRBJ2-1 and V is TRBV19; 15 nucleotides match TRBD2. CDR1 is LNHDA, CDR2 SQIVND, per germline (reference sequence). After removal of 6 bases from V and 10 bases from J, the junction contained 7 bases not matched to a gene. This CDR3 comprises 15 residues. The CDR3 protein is CASRGTSGRFEEQFF. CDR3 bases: TGTGCCAGTAGGGGGACTAGCGGGAGGTTTGAGGAGCAGTTCTTC.

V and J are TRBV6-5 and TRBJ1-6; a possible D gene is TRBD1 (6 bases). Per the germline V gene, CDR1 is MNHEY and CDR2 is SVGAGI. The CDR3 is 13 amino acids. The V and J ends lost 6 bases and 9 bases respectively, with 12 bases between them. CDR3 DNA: TGTGCCAGCAGCCAACAGGGTTCTTCACCCCTCCACTTT. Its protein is CASSQQGSSPLHF.

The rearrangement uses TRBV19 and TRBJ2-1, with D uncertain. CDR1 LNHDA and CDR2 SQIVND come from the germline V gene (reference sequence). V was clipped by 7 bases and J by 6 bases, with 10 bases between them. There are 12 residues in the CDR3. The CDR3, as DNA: TGTGCCAGTATCGGCCCGGGCAATGAGCAGTTCTTC. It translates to CASIGPGNEQFF.

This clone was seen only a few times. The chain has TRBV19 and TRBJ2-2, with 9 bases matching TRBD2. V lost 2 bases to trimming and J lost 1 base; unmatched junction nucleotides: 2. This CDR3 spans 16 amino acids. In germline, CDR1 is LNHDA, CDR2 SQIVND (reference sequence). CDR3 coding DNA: TGTGCCAGTAGTATACTAGCGGGACGGAACACCGGGGAGCTGTTTTTT. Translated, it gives CASSILAGRNTGELFF.

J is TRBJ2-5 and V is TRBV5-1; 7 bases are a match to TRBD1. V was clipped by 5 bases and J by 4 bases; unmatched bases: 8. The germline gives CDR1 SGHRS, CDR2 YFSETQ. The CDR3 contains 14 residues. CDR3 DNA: TGCGCCAGCAGAGGGGGCCCTTCGGGAGAGACCCAGTACTTC. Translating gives CASRGGPSGETQYF.

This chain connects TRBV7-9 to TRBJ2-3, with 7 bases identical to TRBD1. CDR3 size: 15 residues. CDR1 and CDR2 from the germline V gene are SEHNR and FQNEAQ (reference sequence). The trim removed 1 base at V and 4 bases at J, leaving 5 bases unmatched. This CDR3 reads CASSLGGGTADTQYF. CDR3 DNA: TGTGCCAGCAGCTTAGGAGGGGGCACGGCAGATACGCAGTATTTT.

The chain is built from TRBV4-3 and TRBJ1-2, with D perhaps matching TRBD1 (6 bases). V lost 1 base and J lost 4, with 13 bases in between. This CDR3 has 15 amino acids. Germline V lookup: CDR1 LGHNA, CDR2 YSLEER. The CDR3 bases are TGCGCCAGCAGCCAAGGTACCAGGGGAAGCTATGGCTACACCTTC. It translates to CASSQGTRGSYGYTF.

The CDR3 region is CASSSLAGKGTGELFF. The CDR3 region has the DNA TGTGCCAGCAGCTCCCTAGCGGGGAAAGGGACCGGGGAGCTGTTTTTT. The chain combines TRBV7-9 with TRBJ2-2; 9 bases align to TRBD2. J gave up 5 bases and V 4 bases, and 8 bases lay outside the gene matches. Germline loops: CDR1 SEHNR, CDR2 FQNEAQ (reference sequence). The CDR3 totals 16 residues.

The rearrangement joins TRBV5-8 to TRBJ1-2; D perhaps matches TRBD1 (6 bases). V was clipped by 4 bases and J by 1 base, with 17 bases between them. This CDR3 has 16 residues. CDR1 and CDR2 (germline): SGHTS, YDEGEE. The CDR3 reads CASSAPGQPFNYGYTF. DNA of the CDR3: TGTGCCAGCAGCGCACCCGGACAGCCCTTTAACTATGGCTACACCTTC.

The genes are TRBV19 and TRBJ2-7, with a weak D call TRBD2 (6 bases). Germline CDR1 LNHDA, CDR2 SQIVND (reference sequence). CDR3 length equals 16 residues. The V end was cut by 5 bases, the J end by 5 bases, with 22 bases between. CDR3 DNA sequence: TGTGCCAGTAGTCAAGTGAATGGGGGAGTAGCGGACGAGCAGTACTTC. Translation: CASSQVNGGVADEQYF.

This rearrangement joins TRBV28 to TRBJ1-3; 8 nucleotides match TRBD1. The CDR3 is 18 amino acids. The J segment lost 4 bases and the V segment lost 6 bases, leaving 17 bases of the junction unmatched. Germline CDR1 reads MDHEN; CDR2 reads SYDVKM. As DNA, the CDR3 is TGTGCCAGCAGCCCTCCCCCCGGACAGGGCCCCGGAGGAAACACCATATATTTT. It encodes CASSPPPGQGPGGNTIYF.

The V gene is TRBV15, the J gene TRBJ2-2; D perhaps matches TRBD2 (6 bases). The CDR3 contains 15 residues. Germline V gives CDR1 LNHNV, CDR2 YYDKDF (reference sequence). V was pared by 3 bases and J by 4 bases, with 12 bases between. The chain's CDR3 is CATSRERTTTGELFF. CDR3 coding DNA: TGTGCCACCAGCAGGGAGAGGACTACCACCGGGGAGCTGTTTTTT.

This CDR3 is CASSQSRTGGEKLFF. CDR3 sequence (DNA): TGTGCCAGCAGCCAGTCGAGGACAGGGGGTGAAAAACTGTTTTTT. V usage is TRBV7-9 and J usage is TRBJ1-4, with TRBD1 identical over 10 bases. The CDR3 is 15 amino acids. With V trimmed by 5 bases and J by 7 bases, 7 bases remained unmatched. The germline gives CDR1 SEHNR, CDR2 FQNEAQ (reference sequence).

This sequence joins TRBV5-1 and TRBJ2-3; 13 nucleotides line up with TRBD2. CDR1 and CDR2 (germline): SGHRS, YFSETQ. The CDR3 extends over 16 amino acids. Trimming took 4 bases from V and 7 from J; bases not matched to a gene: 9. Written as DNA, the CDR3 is TGCGCCAGCAGCAGGGGACTAGCGGGAATTGGCCATACGCAGTATTTT. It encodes CASSRGLAGIGHTQYF.